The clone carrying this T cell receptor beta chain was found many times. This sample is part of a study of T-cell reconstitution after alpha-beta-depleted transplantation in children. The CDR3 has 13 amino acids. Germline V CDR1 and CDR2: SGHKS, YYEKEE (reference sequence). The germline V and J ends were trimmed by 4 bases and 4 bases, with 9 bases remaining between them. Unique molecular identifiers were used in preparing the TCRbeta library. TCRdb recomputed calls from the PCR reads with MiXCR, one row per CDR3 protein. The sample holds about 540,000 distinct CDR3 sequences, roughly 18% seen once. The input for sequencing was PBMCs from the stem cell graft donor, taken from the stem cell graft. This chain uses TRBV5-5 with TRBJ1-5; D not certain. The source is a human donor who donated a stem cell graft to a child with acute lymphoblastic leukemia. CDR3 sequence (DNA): TGTGCCAGCAGCCACGGATCAAATCAGCCCCAGCATTTT. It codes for CASSHGSNQPQHF. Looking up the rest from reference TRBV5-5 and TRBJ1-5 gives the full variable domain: DAGVTQSPTHLIKTRGQQVTLRCSPISGHKSVSWYQQVLGQGPQFIFQYYEKEERGRGNFPDRFSARQFPNYSSELNVNALLLGDSALYLCASSHGSNQPQHFGDGTRLSIL.